The 10 T cell receptor beta chains presented below share a single source sample, sequenced in a study of blood T cells in healthy people across ages. A second PCR of about 7 to 12 cycles used a sample-barcoded 5' primer and a J-beta primer mix. TCRdb ran MiXCR on the 5' RACE reads and lists one entry per CDR3 protein. Altogether about 970,000 distinct CDR3 sequences are present, approximately 50% being singletons, with the ten largest covering about 22%. Sequencing was performed on blood. The receptors derive from an older woman in good health.

The V gene is TRBV7-8, the J gene TRBJ2-7, with 11 bases aligning to TRBD2. Unmatched junction bases numbered 4, after V lost 1 base and J lost 2 bases. The CDR3 spans 16 residues. Germline CDR1 and CDR2: SGHVS and FQNEAQ. The CDR3: CASSLGGLAAAYEQYF. CDR3 nucleotide sequence: TGTGCCAGCAGCTTAGGGGGACTAGCGGCCGCCTACGAGCAGTACTTC.

Only a few counts were recorded for this clonotype. The chain combines TRBV2 with TRBJ1-6, with D possibly being TRBD1 (5 bases). V lost 6 bases, J lost 7 bases, and 10 bases lay in between. The germline gives CDR1 SNHLY, CDR2 FYNNEI. The CDR3 is 13 residues long. CDR3 in DNA: TGTGCCAGCAGCCTCCGGGGGAATTCACCCCTCCACTTT. Protein sequence: CASSLRGNSPLHF.

This chain connects TRBV29-1 to TRBJ2-5; TRBD2 matches 10 bases. Looked up from germline, CDR1 is SQVTM and CDR2 is ANQGSEA. V was clipped by 4 bases and J by 11 bases; unmatched bases: 10. This CDR3 region has 13 residues. The CDR3 nucleotides read TGCAGCGTTGCCCTAGCGGGAGCGGGTGAGCAGTACTTC. This gives the protein CSVALAGAGEQYF.

CDR3 bases: TGTGCCAGCAGCTTACCATCGACCCGGGACCAAAACACTGAAGCTTTCTTT. The encoded protein is CASSLPSTRDQNTEAFF. The chain links TRBV7-9 to TRBJ1-1, with a possible D match to TRBD1 (5 bases). CDR1 and CDR2 (germline): SEHNR, FQNEAQ (reference sequence). CDR3 size: 17 residues. Between the trimmed V and J ends, which lost 2 bases and 2 bases, there was a span of 18 bases.

The V gene is TRBV6-2 or TRBV6-3, the J gene TRBJ2-6; TRBD1 agrees at 9 bases. Trimming removed 2 bases from V and 1 base from J; junction bases left unmatched: 6. Germline-derived CDR1 and CDR2 are MNHEY and SVGEGT. CDR3 length equals 18 residues. CDR3 DNA: TGTGCCAGCAGTTACACGGACAGGGGTGCTTCTGGGGCCAACGTCCTGACTTTC. Its translation: CASSYTDRGASGANVLTF.

The chain links TRBV21-1 to TRBJ1-1. TRBV21-1 is a listed pseudogene. The CDR3 contains 13 residues. The DNA for the CDR3 is TGTGCCAGCAGCAAAGGAAGGAACACTGAAGCTTTCTTT. Amino acids: CASSKGRNTEAFF.

In this sample, this clonotype turned up a few times. The rearrangement joins TRBV29-1 to TRBJ1-5; a weak D match, TRBD1 (5 bases). Per germline, CDR1 SQVTM and CDR2 ANQGSEA. The germline V and J ends were trimmed by 5 bases and 4 bases, with 33 bases remaining between them. There are 20 residues in the CDR3. CDR3 bases: TGCAGCGTTCATGTTTGGATGACAGTATTAACCCCTTTGGGGAATCAGCCCCAGCATTTT. Encoded protein: CSVHVWMTVLTPLGNQPQHF.

This chain links TRBV12-3 or TRBV12-4 with TRBJ1-1; D call uncertain. There are 14 residues in the CDR3. Deletions cut 3 bases from V and 0 bases from J, with 8 bases between. CDR3 in DNA: TGTGCCAGCAGTTTGTTATTATTGAACACTGAAGCTTTCTTT. The encoded protein is CASSLLLLNTEAFF.

This sequence joins TRBV20-1 and TRBJ2-7; perhaps D is TRBD1 or TRBD2 (9 bases each). Germline loops: CDR1 DFQATT, CDR2 SNEGSKA (reference sequence). The CDR3 consists of 18 residues. Trimming cost V 5 bases and J 4 bases, with 30 bases left between them. CDR3 nucleotide sequence: TGCAGTGCTGGAAGACAGGGGGGACTTAGCGGGAGAGCATACGAGCAGTACTTC. It specifies CSAGRQGGLSGRAYEQYF.

The chain couples TRBV28 to TRBJ2-5, with a tentative D call TRBD1 (5 bases). The CDR3 extends over 15 amino acids. V gave up 4 bases and J gave up 4 bases, with 16 bases separating them. Germline lookup yields CDR1 MDHEN and CDR2 SYDVKM. Here the CDR3 DNA reads TGTGCCAGCAGTTCCCAGGGTAATGGGCGAGAGACCCAGTACTTC. This encodes CASSSQGNGRETQYF.